This T cell receptor beta chain was sequenced for a study of regulatory T cells in long-lasting Graves disease. This CDR3 region has 15 residues. Germline CDR1 and CDR2: SGHVS and FQNEAQ. V lost 2 bases and J 3 bases, leaving 12 bases between the germline ends. Time point noted: newly diagnosed GD, antithyroid drugs for less than 3 months. PBMCs provided the RNA from which the TCR library was made. By American Thyroid Association guidelines, Graves' disease was diagnosed in the cohort. This clonotype was counted at least ten times. CDR3 regions were amplified by Arm-PCR using iRepertoire HTBI primers to build TCR beta libraries. One entry per CDR3 protein results from TCRdb running MiXCR on the multiplex PCR reads. There are 200,000 to 250,000 distinct CDR3 sequences in the sample; 15% to 20% occur only once, and about 11% lies in the top ten. These same data were also listed under a study on T cells in Graves' hyperthyroidism and ophthalmopathy.

The sample consisted of peripheral blood mononuclear cells (PBMCs), taken at new diagnosis, from a patient treated with antithyroid drugs. The chain carries TRBV7-8 and TRBJ2-3; D ambiguous. This TCR was recovered from a woman aged 25-40 years with Graves disease. The DNA for the CDR3 is TGTGCCAGCAGCTTATTAAGTCAAATAACAGATACGCAGTATTTT. Translated: CASSLLSQITDTQYF.